This T cell receptor (beta chain) was recorded in a study of post-analysis software for immune sequencing data. The overall study: The cohort encompassed relapsing-remitting, secondary progressive and progressive-relapsing multiple sclerosis disease courses. General study findings and limits: Analysis by F measure revealed that same-batch samples clustered strongly together. Versus controls, multiple sclerosis patients showed significantly lower diversity (normalized Chao1). TRBV5-6, TRBV5-1 and TRBV20-1 were among five TRBV segments more frequent in patients than controls.

The germline V gene encodes CDR1 SGHDN and CDR2 FVKESK. The CDR3 is made up of 14 amino acids. V was trimmed by 0 bases and J by 6 bases, leaving 9 bases between them. cDNA libraries of TCR beta carried unique molecular identifiers. Roughly 500,000 cDNA molecules were recovered from an input of 1 to 10 million T cells. A single record per CDR3 protein comes from TCRdb applying MiXCR to the PCR reads. The sample holds 150,000 to 200,000 distinct CDR3 sequences, roughly 30% seen once. In regard to this clonotype: Its antigen remains unknown.

The origin of this receptor is a girl aged 5-17 years with multiple sclerosis. The chain links TRBV14 to TRBJ1-5, with D possibly TRBD1 on 6 matching bases. Sequencing was carried out using blood. The CDR3 DNA reads as TGTGCCAGCAGCCAAGACTACAGGGCTCAGCCCCAGCATTTT. It yields the protein CASSQDYRAQPQHF. Full variable domain (rest looked up from reference TRBV14 and TRBJ1-5): EAGVTQFPSHSVIEKGQTVTLRCDPISGHDNLYWYRRVMGKEIKFLLHFVKESKQDESGMPNNRFLAERTGGTYSTLKVQPAELEDSGVYFCASSQDYRAQPQHFGDGTRLSIL.